The clone carrying this T cell receptor (beta chain) has at least ten counts. Its antigen is unknown. This record comes from a study of T cells in Graves' hyperthyroidism and ophthalmopathy. Findings and limits, study-wide: The model made its ophthalmopathy prediction, and onset followed a median around six months later.

The TCR beta CDR3 regions underwent amplification using RNA transcripts as the source. TCR CDR3 underwent first-round RT-PCR with the HTBI primer set. TCRdb processed the multiplex PCR reads anew with MiXCR; each CDR3 protein has one entry. The profile covers roughly 240,000 distinct CDR3 sequences, with over 15% appearing a single time and under 35% taken by the ten largest. Trimming removed 4 bases at V and 7 bases at J, with 12 bases between. This CDR3 has 13 residues. From germline, CDR1 is KGHDR and CDR2 SFDVKD. Any patient presenting with uncontrolled infection, other autoimmune disease, pregnancy or lactation was left out. The PBMCs were sourced from fresh peripheral blood (less than 11 ml).

This TCR was sampled from a woman aged 18-35 years with Graves' ophthalmopathy. The chain combines TRBV24-1 with TRBJ1-2, with D possibly matching TRBD1 (5 bases). Sequenced: blood. CDR3 DNA sequence: TGTGCCACCAGTGACTACGACAGAAGTGGCTACACCTTC. Protein: CATSDYDRSGYTF.